This T cell receptor beta chain was recorded in a study of T-cell reconstitution after alpha-beta-depleted transplantation in children. This clonotype has more than one count but fewer than ten. No antigen is known for it. Unique molecular identifiers were used in preparing the TCRbeta library. Each CDR3 protein gets one entry after TCRdb re-called the PCR reads with MiXCR. Among fewer than 250,000 distinct CDR3 sequences listed, around a sixth were seen once. Study-wide points: The study traced high day-60 TCRbeta diversity in some patients to surviving recipient T cells and thymic progenitors.

The length of the CDR3 is 15 residues. Germline CDR1 and CDR2: ENHRY and SYGVKD. Deletions cut 3 bases from V and 0 bases from J, with 12 bases between. The receptor comes from a male patient aged 2-15 years who had a stem cell transplant for acute lymphoblastic leukemia, so the T cells may come from the graft donor. The chain is built from TRBV10-3 and TRBJ2-7; D may be TRBD2 (5 bases). The specimen was PBMCs, mostly from graft donor cells, collected 360 days after TCRalphabeta/CD19-depleted stem cell transplant. CDR3 in amino acids: CAISEEGSPSYEQYF. In DNA form, the CDR3 reads TGTGCCATCAGTGAAGAGGGCAGCCCCTCCTACGAGCAGTACTTC.